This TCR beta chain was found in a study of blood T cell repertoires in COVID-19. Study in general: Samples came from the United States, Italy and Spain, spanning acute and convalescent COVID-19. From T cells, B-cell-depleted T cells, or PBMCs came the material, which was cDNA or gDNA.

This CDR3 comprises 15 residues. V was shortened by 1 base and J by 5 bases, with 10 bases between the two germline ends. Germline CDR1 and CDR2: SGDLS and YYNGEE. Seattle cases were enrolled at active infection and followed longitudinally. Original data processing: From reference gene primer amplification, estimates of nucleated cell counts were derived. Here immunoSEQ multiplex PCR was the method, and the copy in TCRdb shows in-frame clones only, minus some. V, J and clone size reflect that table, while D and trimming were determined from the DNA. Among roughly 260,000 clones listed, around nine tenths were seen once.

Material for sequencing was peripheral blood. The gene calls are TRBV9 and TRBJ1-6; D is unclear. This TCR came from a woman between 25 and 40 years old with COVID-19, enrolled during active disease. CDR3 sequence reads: CASSVSGENNSPLHF. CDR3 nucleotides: TGTGCCAGCAGCGTAAGCGGTGAAAATAATTCACCCCTCCACTTT.